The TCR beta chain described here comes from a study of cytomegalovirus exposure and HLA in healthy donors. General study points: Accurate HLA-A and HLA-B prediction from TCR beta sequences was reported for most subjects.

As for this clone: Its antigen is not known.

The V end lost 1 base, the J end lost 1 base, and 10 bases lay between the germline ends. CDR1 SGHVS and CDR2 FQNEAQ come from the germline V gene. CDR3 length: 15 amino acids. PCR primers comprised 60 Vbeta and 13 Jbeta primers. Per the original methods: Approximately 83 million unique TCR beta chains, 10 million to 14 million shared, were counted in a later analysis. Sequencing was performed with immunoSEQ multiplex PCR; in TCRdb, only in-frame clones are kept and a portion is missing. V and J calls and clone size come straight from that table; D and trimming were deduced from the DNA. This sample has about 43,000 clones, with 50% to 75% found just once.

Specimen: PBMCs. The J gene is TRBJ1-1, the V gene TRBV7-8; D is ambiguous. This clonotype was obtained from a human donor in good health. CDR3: CASSLVGVENTEAFF. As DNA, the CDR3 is TGTGCCAGCAGCTTAGTGGGAGTCGAGAACACTGAAGCTTTCTTT.